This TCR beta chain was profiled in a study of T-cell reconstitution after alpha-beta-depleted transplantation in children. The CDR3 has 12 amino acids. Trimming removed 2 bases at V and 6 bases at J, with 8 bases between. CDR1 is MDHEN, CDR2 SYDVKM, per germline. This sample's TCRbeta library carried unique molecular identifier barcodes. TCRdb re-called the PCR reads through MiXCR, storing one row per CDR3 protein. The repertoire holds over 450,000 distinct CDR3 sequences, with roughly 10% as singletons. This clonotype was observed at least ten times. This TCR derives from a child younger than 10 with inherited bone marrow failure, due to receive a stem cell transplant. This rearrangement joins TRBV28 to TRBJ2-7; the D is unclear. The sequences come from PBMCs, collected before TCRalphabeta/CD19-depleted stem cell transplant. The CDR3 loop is CASSLAEAEQYF. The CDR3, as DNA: TGTGCCAGCAGTTTAGCCGAAGCCGAGCAGTACTTC.